A selection of T cell receptor beta chains follows, all from one sample in a study of blood T cell repertoires in COVID-19. TCRdb's copy holds only in-frame clones and misses some; the assay was immunoSEQ multiplex PCR. The repertoire holds about 220,000 clones, with approximately 86% as singletons. Sequenced material: peripheral blood. Receptors originate from a woman in her 30s who had recovered from COVID-19. Each CDR3 is given with its conserved first and last residue. Fields, in order: J gene, D gene, V gene, clone size, CDR3 protein, CDR3 DNA. D genes are given only for firm matches. Only some rows state a clone size, as once, few, many or a class for expanded clones.

TRBJ2-5,-,TRBV6-5,-,CASSYSIPPLTETQYF,TGTGCCAGCAGTTACTCGATCCCACCTTTAACTGAGACCCAGTACTTC
TRBJ2-5,TRBD2,TRBV7-9,-,CASSEAGGQPQETQYF,TGTGCCAGCAGCGAGGCGGGGGGGCAGCCCCAAGAGACCCAGTACTTC
TRBJ1-2,TRBD1,TRBV11-2,-,CASSPLRSDRGHDGYTF,TGTGCCAGCAGCCCTCTCAGGAGTGACAGGGGGCATGATGGCTACACCTTC
TRBJ2-2,TRBD2,TRBV7-9,-,CASRPGLANTGELFF,TGTGCCAGCAGACCCGGACTAGCGAACACCGGGGAGCTGTTTTTT
TRBJ1-1,TRBD1,TRBV27,-,CASSLMTGSEAFF,TGTGCCAGCAGTTTAATGACAGGGTCTGAAGCTTTCTTT
TRBJ2-7,TRBD1,TRBV20-1,-,CSASMDRDTYEQYF,TGCAGTGCTAGTATGGACAGGGACACCTACGAGCAGTACTTC
TRBJ1-1,-,TRBV7-9,once,CASSFLTDNLF,TGTGCCAGCAGCTTTTTAACCGACAACCTCTTT
TRBJ1-6,TRBD1,TRBV4-1,-,CASSHRQGAGSPLHF,TGCGCCAGCAGCCATCGACAGGGGGCCGGTTCACCCCTCCACTTT
TRBJ2-7,-,TRBV6-6,-,CASTLKWAYEQYF,TGTGCCAGCACCCTAAAGTGGGCGTACGAGCAGTACTTC
TRBJ1-2,-,TRBV5-4,-,CASSGREDYGYTF,TGTGCCAGCAGCGGCAGGGAAGACTATGGCTACACCTTC
TRBJ2-7,TRBD1,TRBV5-4,-,CASSQRDRLYEQYF,TGTGCCAGCAGCCAACGGGACAGGCTCTACGAGCAGTACTTC
TRBJ1-4,-,TRBV15,once,CATSSSQDYKLFF,TGTGCCACCAGCAGTTCGCAGGACTACAAACTGTTTTTT
TRBJ1-4,-,TRBV7-9,-,CASSRYREKLFF,TGTGCCAGCAGCCGTTATCGGGAAAAACTGTTTTTT
TRBJ2-1,TRBD2,TRBV7-2,-,CASSPRLAGDYNEQFF,TGTGCCAGCAGCCCCCGACTAGCGGGGGATTACAATGAGCAGTTCTTC
TRBJ1-5,-,TRBV29-1,-,CSVAHHSNQPQHF,TGCAGCGTTGCACACCATAGCAATCAGCCCCAGCATTTT
TRBJ1-4,-,TRBV7-9,-,CASSLGGQLSEKLFF,TGTGCCAGCAGCTTAGGTGGACAGTTGTCCGAAAAACTGTTTTTT
TRBJ1-1,-,TRBV7-9,-,CASKKTGLNTEAFF,TGTGCCAGCAAAAAAACAGGGTTAAACACTGAAGCTTTCTTT
TRBJ2-7,-,TRBV6-5,-,CASTIGGGAGHEQYF,TGTGCCAGCACCATTGGAGGGGGGGCTGGTCACGAGCAGTACTTC
TRBJ1-2,TRBD1,TRBV2,few,CASSTGQSYGYTF,TGTGCCAGCAGTACGGGACAGAGCTATGGCTACACCTTC
TRBJ1-4,TRBD1,TRBV19,-,CASSRTGGGGEKLFF,TGTGCCAGTAGTAGAACAGGGGGCGGAGGTGAAAAACTGTTTTTT